The entry below describes one T cell receptor beta chain. What it binds is not known. The sample originates from a study of siplizumab effects on memory and regulatory T cells. Study-wide results and limits: To unstimulated subsets, only a minor fraction of alloreactive clones could be mapped. Greater diversity than memory cells seemed evident in naive T cells, which also appeared to be major alloresponse contributors. Suppressive function of proliferating Tregs from siplizumab cultures was not confirmed.

Per sample, 10^5 or so TCR templates underwent assay. The repertoire was sequenced with immunoSEQ multiplex PCR; TCRdb's copy has only in-frame clones and lacks some. The sample shows approximately 94,000 clones, about nine tenths of them seen only once. The germline CDR1 and CDR2 sequences are MDHEN and SYDVKM. The CDR3 loop spans 19 amino acids. The V segment lost 5 bases and the J segment 0 bases; nucleotides outside the gene matches: 14. The V call is TRBV28, the J call TRBJ1-1, with 11 positions matching TRBD1. The specimen was CD4+ T cells sorted from blood. The TCR originated in a human donor in good health. CDR3 region: CASSGWTGGLGVVNTEAFF. The DNA of the CDR3 is TGTGCCAGCAGTGGATGGACAGGGGGCTTGGGGGTTGTGAACACTGAAGCTTTCTTT. The full variable domain, rest sourced from reference TRBV28 and TRBJ1-1, is DVKVTQSSRYLVKRTGEKVFLECVQDMDHENMFWYRQDPGLGLRLIYFSYDVKMKEKGDIPEGYSVSREKKERFSLILESASTNQTSMYLCASSGWTGGLGVVNTEAFFGQGTRLTVV.